This T cell receptor beta chain was recovered during a study of T cells in Graves' hyperthyroidism and ophthalmopathy. Patients with uncontrolled infections, other autoimmune diseases, pregnancy or lactation were excluded. The diagnostic basis comprised clinical symptoms, serum thyroxine and TRAb, thyroid ultrasound and orbital computed tomography. RNA transcripts gave rise to amplified TCR beta CDR3 regions. First-round RT-PCR targeting the TCR CDR3 was performed with the HTBI primer set. Each CDR3 protein is one row after TCRdb ran MiXCR on the multiplex PCR reads. This table has roughly 550,000 distinct CDR3 sequences, approximately 16% appearing once. General observations from the study: Separating ophthalmopathy from stable hyperthyroidism was achieved by a 13 V-J model. In blood, most of the thyroid clonotypes expanded above 0.001 were also present.

This clonotype was seen ten or more times. Its antigen is currently unknown. The specimen sequenced was blood. This TCR was recovered from a woman aged 30 to 39 with Graves' ophthalmopathy.

As DNA, the CDR3 is TGTGCCAGCAGCTTAGAGCCGGGACAGGGGTCCGAGCAGTACTTC. It codes for CASSLEPGQGSEQYF. The chain couples TRBV11-2 to TRBJ2-7; 10 nucleotides line up with TRBD1. This CDR3 has 15 amino acids. With V trimmed by 0 bases and J by 6 bases, 5 bases remained unmatched. The V gene's germline CDR1 is SGHAT and CDR2 FQNNGV.